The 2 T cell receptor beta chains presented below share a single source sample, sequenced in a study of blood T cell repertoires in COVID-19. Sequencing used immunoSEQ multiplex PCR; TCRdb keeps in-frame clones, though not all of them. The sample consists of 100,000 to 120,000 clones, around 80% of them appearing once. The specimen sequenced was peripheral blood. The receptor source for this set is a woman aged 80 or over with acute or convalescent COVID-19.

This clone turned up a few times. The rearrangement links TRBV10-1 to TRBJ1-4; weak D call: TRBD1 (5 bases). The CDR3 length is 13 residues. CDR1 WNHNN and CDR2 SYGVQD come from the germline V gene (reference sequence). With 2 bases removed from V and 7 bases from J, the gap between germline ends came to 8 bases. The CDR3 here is CASSEGGIEKLFF. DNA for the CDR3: TGCGCCAGCAGTGAGGGGGGGATTGAAAAACTGTTTTTT.

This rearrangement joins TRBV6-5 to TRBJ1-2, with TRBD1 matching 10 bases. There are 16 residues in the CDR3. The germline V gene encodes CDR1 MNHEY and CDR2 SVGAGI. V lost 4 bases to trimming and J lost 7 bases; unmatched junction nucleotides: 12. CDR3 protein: CASSLDRDRGLSGYTF. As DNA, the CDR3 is TGTGCCAGCAGTTTAGACCGGGACAGGGGATTGAGTGGCTACACCTTC.